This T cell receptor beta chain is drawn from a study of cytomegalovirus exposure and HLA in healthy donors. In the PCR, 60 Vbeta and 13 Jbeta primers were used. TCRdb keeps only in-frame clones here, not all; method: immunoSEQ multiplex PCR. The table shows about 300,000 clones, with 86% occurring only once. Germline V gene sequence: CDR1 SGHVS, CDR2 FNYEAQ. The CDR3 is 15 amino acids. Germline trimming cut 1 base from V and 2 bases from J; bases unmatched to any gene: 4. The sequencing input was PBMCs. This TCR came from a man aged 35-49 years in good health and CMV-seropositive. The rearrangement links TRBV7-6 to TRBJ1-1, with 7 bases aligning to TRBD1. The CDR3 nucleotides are TGTGCCAGCAGCTTAGACGAGGGGGCTAACACTGAAGCTTTCTTT. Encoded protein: CASSLDEGANTEAFF.